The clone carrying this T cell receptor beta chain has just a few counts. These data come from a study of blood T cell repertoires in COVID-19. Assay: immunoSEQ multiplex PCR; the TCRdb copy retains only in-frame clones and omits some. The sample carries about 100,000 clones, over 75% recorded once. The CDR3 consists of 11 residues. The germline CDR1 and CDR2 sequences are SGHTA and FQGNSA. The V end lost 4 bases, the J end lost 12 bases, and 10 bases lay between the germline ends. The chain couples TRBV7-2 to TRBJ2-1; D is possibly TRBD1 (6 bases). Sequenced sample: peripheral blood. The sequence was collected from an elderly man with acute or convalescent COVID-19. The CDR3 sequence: CASSSTGLQFF. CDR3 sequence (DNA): TGTGCCAGCAGCTCGACAGGCTTGCAGTTCTTC. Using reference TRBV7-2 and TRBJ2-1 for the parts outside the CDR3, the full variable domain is GAGVSQSPSNKVTEKGKDVELRCDPISGHTALYWYRQSLGQGLEFLIYFQGNSAPDKSGLPSDRFSAERTGGSVSTLTIQRTQQEDSAVYLCASSSTGLQFFGPGTRLTVL.